The source of this T cell receptor (beta chain) is a study of blood T cell repertoires in COVID-19. This CDR3 has 16 residues. Germline V gene lookup returns CDR1 SGHAT and CDR2 FQNNGV. Trimming removed 4 bases from V and 6 bases from J, with 22 bases in between. As originally analysed: Reference gene primer amplification gave nucleated cell count estimates. The repertoire was sequenced with immunoSEQ multiplex PCR; TCRdb's copy has only in-frame clones and lacks some. V and J calls and clone size are as listed in that table; D and trimming were resolved from the DNA. The sample gives 180,000 or so clones, roughly 88% of which show up once; 15% is in the top ten. Cohort 3 recovered donors had two negative PCRs, clearance, or symptom resolution.

This chain links TRBV11-2 with TRBJ2-7; D may be TRBD2 (6 bases). The sample consisted of PBMCs or T cells enriched from blood (not recorded which). This sequence was found in a man in his fifties or sixties who had recovered from COVID-19. DNA of the CDR3: TGTGCCAGCAGCTCCCGCCTGGCCGGGGAGGTGGGCGAGCAGTACTTC. It encodes CASSSRLAGEVGEQYF.